The entry that follows covers one TCR beta chain sequence. This sample stems from a study of T-cell memory formation after mild COVID-19. Germline V lookup: CDR1 LNHNV, CDR2 YYDKDF (reference sequence). This CDR3 contains 11 residues. V was clipped by 8 bases and J by 7 bases, with 9 bases between them. TCRdb re-called the 5' RACE reads through MiXCR, storing one row per CDR3 protein. The table has tens of thousands of distinct CDR3 sequences, over 13% seen once; the top ten hold about two fifths. The chain links TRBV15 to TRBJ1-5, with D unclear. The sequence was obtained from a man aged 18 to 29 who had mild COVID-19 (a few samples of this study predate the infection). Cell type and time point are not known. The sample was PBMCs or a T cell subset sorted from them (not recorded which). CDR3 DNA: TGTGCCACCGGTTGGGAGCAGCCCCAGCATTTT. This codes for CATGWEQPQHF.